One sample yielded the 16 T cell receptor beta chains listed below, sequenced in a study of PD-1 blockade in classical Hodgkin lymphoma. Each patient's relapse followed autologous stem cell transplantation, and brentuximab vedotin exposure varied. Libraries were prepared by immunoSEQ multiplex PCR; TCRdb keeps only in-frame clonotypes and omits some of them. In the table there are tens of thousands of clones, 75% to 90% of which are singletons. Sequences were derived from peripheral blood mononuclear cells (PBMCs), sampled at baseline. The origin of the receptors is a human donor with classical Hodgkin lymphoma.

This chain connects TRBV7-9 to TRBJ2-7, with D perhaps given as TRBD1 or TRBD2 (5 bases each). This CDR3 region has 14 residues. V was shortened by 5 bases and J by 3 bases, with 14 bases between the two germline ends. CDR1 and CDR2 from the germline V gene are SEHNR and FQNEAQ (reference sequence). The CDR3 sequence: CASSIEGRSYEQYF. The DNA of the CDR3 is TGTGCCAGCAGCATCGAGGGACGGAGCTACGAGCAGTACTTC.

This clone was counted a few times. The chain joins TRBV27 to TRBJ1-2; D is undetermined. The V end was cut by 6 bases, the J end by 6 bases, with 17 bases between. The CDR3 length is 14 residues. CDR1 and CDR2 from the germline V gene are MNHEY and SMNVEV (reference sequence). CDR3 sequence reads: CASSRDGLRDGYTF. For the CDR3, the DNA is TGTGCCAGCAGCAGAGACGGACTGAGGGATGGCTACACCTTC.

This chain joins TRBV6-5 and TRBJ1-3; possible D gene TRBD1, 5 bases. The CDR3 extends over 15 amino acids. Germline-derived CDR1 and CDR2 are MNHEY and SVGAGI. V dropped 2 bases and J dropped 3 bases, with 11 bases sitting between them. CDR3 loop: CASSYRGSGGNTIYF. The CDR3 bases are TGTGCCAGCAGTTACAGGGGATCAGGTGGAAACACCATATATTTT.

A single count supports this clone. This rearrangement joins TRBV7-3 to TRBJ1-1, with D unresolved. CDR3 size: 13 residues. Germline V gene sequence: CDR1 SGHTA, CDR2 FQGTGA. V lost 2 bases, J lost 3 bases, and 7 bases lay in between. CDR3: CASSLAGYTEAFF. CDR3 nucleotide sequence: TGTGCCAGCAGCTTAGCCGGGTACACTGAAGCTTTCTTT. The variable domain in full, completed from reference TRBV7-3 and TRBJ1-1, reads GAGVSQTPSNKVTEKGKYVELRCDPISGHTALYWYRQSLGQGPEFLIYFQGTGAADDSGLPNDRFFAVRPEGSVSTLKIQRTERGDSAVYLCASSLAGYTEAFFGQGTRLTVV.

The V call is TRBV21-1, the J call TRBJ1-6; the table's D call of TRBD1 was not tested on the DNA. TRBV21-1 is recorded as a pseudogene. The CDR3 runs 17 residues. DNA for the CDR3: TGTGCCAGCAGCAAAGGTGAGGACAGGGATTATAATTCACCCCTCCACTTT. It encodes CASSKGEDRDYNSPLHF.

The chain employs TRBV6-5 and TRBJ1-2; D is uncertain. The V gene's germline CDR1 is MNHEY and CDR2 SVGAGI. The CDR3 is 14 residues long. V lost 5 bases and J lost 0, with 10 bases in between. The DNA of the CDR3 is TGTGCCAGCAGTGTCAGGCTTGCTAACTATGGCTACACCTTC. Its translation is CASSVRLANYGYTF.

CDR3 sequence: CASSGLLRGADTQYF. The CDR3 bases are TGTGCCAGCAGTGGTCTCTTGAGGGGGGCAGATACGCAGTATTTT. The V call is TRBV6-1, the J call TRBJ2-3; D is tentatively TRBD1 or TRBD2 (6 bases each). Germline CDR1 and CDR2: MNHNS and SASEGT. Trimming stripped 4 bases from V and 4 bases from J, with 15 bases between. The CDR3 is made up of 15 amino acids.

The rearrangement links TRBV7-2 to TRBJ1-2, with 7 bases aligning to TRBD1. Germline V gene data show CDR1 as SGHTA and CDR2 as FQGNSA. Unmatched junction bases numbered 10, after V lost 7 bases and J lost 8 bases. The CDR3 sequence is 13 residues long. The CDR3 bases are TGTGCCAGCATCAACAATGAGGGACAGGGCTACACCTTC. This sequence encodes CASINNEGQGYTF.

The DNA of the CDR3 is TGTGCCAGCAGCTTGGCCAACGAAGGAACCTACGAGCAGTACTTC. Protein sequence: CASSLANEGTYEQYF. The rearrangement joins TRBV5-8 to TRBJ2-7; the D is unclear. This CDR3 is built from 15 residues. Germline V gene data show CDR1 as SGHTS and CDR2 as YDEGEE. Trimming took off 0 bases at V and 2 bases at J, with 12 bases between the two ends. Combining the CDR3 with reference TRBV5-8 and TRBJ2-7 gives the whole variable domain EAGVTQSPTHLIKTRGQQATLRCSPISGHTSVYWYQQALGLGLQFLLWYDEGEERNRGNFPPRFSGRQFPNYSSELNVNALELEDSALYLCASSLANEGTYEQYFGPGTRLTVT.

V and J are TRBV27 and TRBJ2-2, with D hard to call. The CDR3 spans 14 residues. V was pared by 2 bases and J by 3 bases, with 7 bases between. Germline CDR1 reads MNHEY; CDR2 reads SMNVEV (reference sequence). CDR3 in amino acids: CASSLIGYTGELFF. The CDR3 region has the DNA TGTGCCAGCAGTTTAATAGGTTACACCGGGGAGCTGTTTTTT.

The chain carries TRBV25-1 and TRBJ2-5, with unresolved D. Germline-derived CDR1 and CDR2 are MGHDK and SYGVNS. V gave up 1 base and J gave up 1 base, with 7 bases separating them. The CDR3 extends over 14 amino acids. The CDR3 sequence: CASSESGFQETQYF. In nucleotides, the CDR3 is TGTGCCAGCAGTGAATCTGGGTTCCAAGAGACCCAGTACTTC.

This clone was counted only a few times. The chain is built from TRBV18 and TRBJ1-6; D might be TRBD1 (6 bases). V was trimmed by 2 bases and J by 8 bases, leaving 10 bases between them. Germline V lookup: CDR1 KGHSH, CDR2 LQKENI. CDR3 length: 14 residues. The CDR3, as DNA: TGTGCCAGCTCACCATCCAGGGGCGATTCACCCCTCCACTTT. Translation: CASSPSRGDSPLHF.

The rearrangement uses TRBV5-3 and TRBJ2-7; D not certain. TRBV5-3 is given ORF status, its function remaining uncertain. V was cut by 2 bases and J by 3 bases, with 9 bases left in between. The CDR3 covers 13 residues. CDR3 bases: TGTGCCAGAAGCTTAACAGCTGACTACGAGCAGTACTTC. Translation gives CARSLTADYEQYF.

The sample holds one count of this clone. The CDR3 DNA reads TGTGCCAGCTCACCACCGGGGGGAGGAAGCGAGCAGTACTTC. This codes for CASSPPGGGSEQYF. V usage is TRBV18 and J usage is TRBJ2-7, with D possibly being TRBD2 (6 bases). The CDR3 extends over 14 amino acids. V gave up 0 bases and J gave up 6 bases, with 12 bases separating them. The germline gives CDR1 KGHSH, CDR2 LQKENI.

This clone has a single count. The chain carries TRBV6-1 and TRBJ2-1; D is ambiguous. The V gene lost 4 bases and the J gene lost 6 bases, with 7 bases spanning the gap. This CDR3 is 12 amino acids long. Germline V lookup: CDR1 MNHNS, CDR2 SASEGT. CDR3 loop: CASSVEVNEQFF. As DNA, the CDR3 is TGTGCCAGCAGTGTCGAAGTCAATGAGCAGTTCTTC.

The V and J genes are TRBV19 and TRBJ2-2, with D unclear. The V and J ends lost 3 bases and 1 base respectively, with 6 bases between them. This CDR3 has 14 amino acids. The germline V gene encodes CDR1 LNHDA and CDR2 SQIVND (reference sequence). DNA of the CDR3: TGTGCCAGTAGTATCCAGTTGAACACCGGGGAGCTGTTTTTT. It translates to CASSIQLNTGELFF.